This T cell receptor beta chain was sequenced for a study of CD8+CD57+ T cells in acquired aplastic anemia. TCR beta VDJ combinations and CDR3 sequences were profiled from genomic DNA. TCRdb called the reads again in MiXCR, with one record for every CDR3 protein. The sample carries about 240,000 distinct CDR3 sequences, approximately 50% recorded once. The germline V gene encodes CDR1 MNHEY and CDR2 SVGAGI. The length of the CDR3 is 15 residues. Unmatched junction bases numbered 10, after V lost 7 bases and J lost 2 bases. Patients picked for sequencing had shown CD8+CD57+ cell expansion detected by flow cytometry.

Input material: sorted CD4+, CD8+, or CD8+CD57+ T cells (not recorded which) from PBMCs. The clonotype comes from a human donor with aplastic anemia. This chain links TRBV6-5 with TRBJ2-7; TRBD1 matches at 8 bases. CDR3 in DNA: TGTGCCAGCAATCCCGCGACAGGGGTCCCCTACGAGCAGTACTTC. This sequence encodes CASNPATGVPYEQYF.